This record covers a single T cell receptor beta chain. The record originates from a study of blood T cell repertoires in COVID-19. Unmatched junction bases numbered 7, after V lost 1 base and J lost 4 bases. From germline, CDR1 is SGHDT and CDR2 YYEEEE. This CDR3 region has 15 residues. Method: immunoSEQ multiplex PCR; TCRdb's copy keeps in-frame clones and lacks some. The data hold about 240,000 clones, with 87% observed a single time. The source material was PBMCs or T cells enriched from blood (not recorded which). The sequence was collected from a woman in her thirties with acute COVID-19. The chain is built from TRBV5-6 and TRBJ1-2; 7 bases are shared with TRBD1. The CDR3 is CASSLLGDSGYGYTF. CDR3 sequence (DNA): TGTGCCAGCAGCTTGCTTGGGGACAGTGGCTATGGCTACACCTTC.